The 25 T cell receptor beta chains below come from one sample, sequenced in a study of T cells in Graves' hyperthyroidism and ophthalmopathy. What was amplified from RNA transcripts were TCR beta CDR3 regions. Researchers ran a first-round RT-PCR on the TCR CDR3 using the HTBI primer set. TCRdb ran MiXCR on the multiplex PCR reads and lists one entry per CDR3 protein. The table has some 550,000 distinct CDR3 sequences, roughly 20% seen once. Sequenced material: blood. The origin of the receptors is a man younger than 30 with Graves' hyperthyroidism.

About this clonotype itself: A much larger clone is a single base away; this may be a read error. The CDR3 here is CASSLEQGSYELYF. The DNA for the CDR3 is TGTGCCAGCTCCCTAGAACAGGGATCCTACGAGCTGTACTTC. The chain is built from TRBV12-3 or TRBV12-4 and TRBJ2-7, with D perhaps matching TRBD1 (6 bases). The CDR3 covers 14 residues.

This clonotype was seen repeatedly, ten times or more. This chain uses TRBV20-1 with TRBJ1-1; the D gene is possibly TRBD1 (6 bases). The V and J ends lost 0 bases and 3 bases respectively, with 11 bases between them. Germline V gene lookup returns CDR1 DFQATT and CDR2 SNEGSKA (reference sequence). The CDR3 loop spans 14 amino acids. The CDR3 sequence: CSARDPGTHTEAFF. In DNA, the CDR3 is TGCAGTGCTAGAGATCCCGGGACACACACTGAAGCTTTCTTT.

This clonotype has just a few counts. The rearrangement uses TRBV5-1 and TRBJ1-5, with 9 bases lining up with TRBD1. The CDR3 extends over 17 amino acids. Germline lookup yields CDR1 SGHRS and CDR2 YFSETQ. The ends lost 3 bases at V and 1 base at J; junction bases unmatched: 8. For the CDR3, the DNA is TGCGCCAGCAGCTGGGGGGACAGGGAGGGGAGCAATCAGCCCCAGCATTTT. Encoded protein: CASSWGDREGSNQPQHF.

This clonotype came up many times. V is TRBV2 and J is TRBJ1-1; D may be TRBD1 (6 bases). V lost 8 bases and J lost 4, with 17 bases in between. Germline V gives CDR1 SNHLY, CDR2 FYNNEI. CDR3 length: 14 amino acids. CDR3 in DNA: TGTGCCAGCCGGACCGGACAGTTTGGCACTGAAGCTTTCTTT. Translated: CASRTGQFGTEAFF. Together with reference TRBV2 and TRBJ1-1, the CDR3 gives the full variable domain: EPEVTQTPSHQVTQMGQEVILRCVPISNHLYFYWYRQILGQKVEFLVSFYNNEISEKSEIFDDQFSVERPDGSNFTLKIRSTKLEDSAMYFCASRTGQFGTEAFFGQGTRLTVV.

Ten or more counts support this clonotype. Germline is not matched at one junction end, which may reflect a read error. The chain carries TRBV2 and TRBJ1-1; TRBD1 matches at 8 bases. Germline V gene data show CDR1 as SNHLY and CDR2 as FYNNEI. The CDR3 contains 14 residues. CDR3 in DNA: TGTGCCAGCAGTACACGGACAGGGAACGCTGAAGCTTTCTTT. It specifies CASSTRTGNAEAFF.

This clonotype was observed many times. The genes are TRBV30 and TRBJ1-5; TRBD1 aligns across 9 bases. Germline V CDR1 and CDR2: GTSNPN, SVGIG (reference sequence). The CDR3 loop spans 14 amino acids. V shed 1 base, J shed 6 bases, and the junction held 4 bases outside the gene matches. The CDR3 DNA reads as TGTGCCTGGAGTGCCTGGACAGGGGTTCAGCCCCAGCATTTT. Amino acid sequence: CAWSAWTGVQPQHF.

This clonotype was observed many times. The J gene is TRBJ1-3, the V gene TRBV30; 8 bases fit TRBD1. The CDR3 has 14 residues. In germline, CDR1 is GTSNPN, CDR2 SVGIG (reference sequence). Trimming took 7 bases from V and 4 from J; bases not matched to a gene: 9. The CDR3 DNA reads TGTGCCTCCCGGACAGGGAGGGACGGAAACACCATATATTTT. Its translation: CASRTGRDGNTIYF.

This clonotype was seen repeatedly, ten times or more. The CDR3 spells CASRRDRAYEQYF. CDR3 in DNA: TGTGCCAGCAGGCGGGACAGGGCCTACGAGCAGTACTTC. This sequence joins TRBV2 and TRBJ2-7; 9 bases line up with TRBD1. The CDR3 contains 13 residues. V dropped 6 bases and J dropped 2; count of bases not matched to a gene: 2. CDR1 and CDR2 from the germline V gene are SNHLY and FYNNEI. The variable domain in full, completed from reference TRBV2 and TRBJ2-7, reads EPEVTQTPSHQVTQMGQEVILRCVPISNHLYFYWYRQILGQKVEFLVSFYNNEISEKSEIFDDQFSVERPDGSNFTLKIRSTKLEDSAMYFCASRRDRAYEQYFGPGTRLTVT.

This clonotype was picked up many times. The V call is TRBV6-2 or TRBV6-3, the J call TRBJ2-5; no reliable D call. Germline loops: CDR1 MNHEY, CDR2 SVGEGT. The CDR3 extends over 12 amino acids. The V end lost 2 bases, the J end lost 5 bases, and 6 bases lay between the germline ends. In DNA, the CDR3 is TGTGCCAGCAGTTACGTGGGGGAGACCCAGTACTTC. Protein: CASSYVGETQYF.

The chain is built from TRBV6-2 or TRBV6-3 and TRBJ1-1; D call uncertain. CDR1 and CDR2 (germline): MNHEY, SVGEGT. The CDR3 contains 15 residues. Trimming removed 8 bases from V and 4 bases from J, with 20 bases in between. This CDR3 is CASSPERRLGTEAFF. For the CDR3, the DNA is TGTGCCAGCTCCCCTGAAAGACGGCTTGGCACTGAAGCTTTCTTT.

This chain uses TRBV6-5 with TRBJ2-5; D gene ambiguous. The CDR3 has 13 residues. Trimming stripped 2 bases from V and 5 bases from J, with 9 bases between. Germline V CDR1 and CDR2: MNHEY, SVGAGI. The DNA of the CDR3 is TGTGCCAGCAGTTACGCCCCTTTGGAGACCCAGTACTTC. Residues: CASSYAPLETQYF.

The rearrangement links TRBV28 to TRBJ2-7; maybe TRBD2 (6 bases). The CDR3 length is 15 residues. The germline V gene has CDR1 MDHEN and CDR2 SYDVKM. V lost 3 bases to trimming and J lost 2 bases, with 14 bases between them. The CDR3 protein is CASSLPGGTTYEQYF. DNA for the CDR3: TGTGCCAGCAGTTTGCCCGGGGGAACTACCTACGAGCAGTACTTC.

This clonotype has ten or more counts. The genes are TRBV10-3 and TRBJ1-5; possibly TRBD1 for D (6 bases). CDR3 length: 14 residues. Trimming took 3 bases from V and 7 from J, leaving 13 bases between them. Germline lookup yields CDR1 ENHRY and CDR2 SYGVKD. This chain's CDR3 is CAISDKGGGQPQHF. Written as DNA, the CDR3 is TGTGCCATCAGTGACAAGGGGGGGGGACAGCCCCAGCATTTT.

This clonotype was seen at least ten times. The V gene is TRBV27, the J gene TRBJ2-5, with D uncertain. This CDR3 is built from 13 residues. Trimming cost V 3 bases and J 7 bases, with 12 bases left between them. Germline CDR1 MNHEY, CDR2 SMNVEV (reference sequence). The CDR3 region is CASSFTTSGTQYF. As DNA, the CDR3 is TGTGCCAGCAGTTTTACTACTTCAGGGACCCAGTACTTC.

This clonotype was seen repeatedly, ten times or more. The V call is TRBV15, the J call TRBJ2-7; no definite D call. The V and J ends lost 8 bases and 5 bases respectively, with 19 bases between them. Germline CDR1 reads LNHNV; CDR2 reads YYDKDF (reference sequence). The CDR3 runs to 14 residues. This CDR3 reads CATSPGIQWDEQYF. The CDR3 coding sequence is TGTGCCACCTCTCCCGGCATCCAATGGGACGAGCAGTACTTC.

The sample holds many counts of this clonotype. The genes are TRBV27 and TRBJ2-7; D ambiguous. CDR1 MNHEY and CDR2 SMNVEV come from the germline V gene (reference sequence). The germline V and J ends were trimmed by 6 bases and 1 base, with 10 bases remaining between them. This CDR3 region has 13 residues. Here the CDR3 DNA reads TGTGCCAGCAGGCGCGAACTTTCCTACGAGCAGTACTTC. Encoded protein: CASRRELSYEQYF.

This clonotype was picked up many times. Here the CDR3 DNA reads TGCAGTTCCCGTCGGGACAGCCTCTCCTATAATTCACCCCTCCACTTT. Translating it yields CSSRRDSLSYNSPLHF. The chain couples TRBV20-1 to TRBJ1-6; 7 bases align to TRBD1. Germline loops: CDR1 DFQATT, CDR2 SNEGSKA (reference sequence). The CDR3 has 16 residues. The V segment lost 8 bases and the J segment 0 bases; nucleotides outside the gene matches: 10.

In regard to this clonotype: This could be a read error, since a much larger clone is one nucleotide away. The chain joins TRBV11-2 to TRBJ2-5, with a tentative D call TRBD1 (5 bases). V gave up 6 bases and J gave up 0 bases, with 11 bases separating them. The CDR3 is made up of 14 amino acids. Germline V gene lookup returns CDR1 SGHAT and CDR2 FQNNGV. The CDR3 loop reads CASRLRGHQETQYF. CDR3 nucleotide sequence: TGTGCCAGCAGATTAAGGGGTCACCAAGAGACCCAGTACTTC.

This clonotype was recorded many times. The chain recombines TRBV2 with TRBJ1-2; 8 nucleotides match TRBD1. V lost 3 bases and J lost 2; bases outside the gene matches: 5. CDR3 length: 15 residues. CDR1 and CDR2 (germline): SNHLY, FYNNEI. In DNA form, the CDR3 reads TGTGCCAGCAGTGAGGGGACAGGAAACAACTATGGCTACACCTTC. It encodes CASSEGTGNNYGYTF.

This clonotype was observed at least ten times. The CDR3 is CSVENRVSYGYTF. For the CDR3, the DNA is TGCAGCGTTGAAAACAGAGTCTCCTATGGCTACACCTTC. The chain carries TRBV29-1 and TRBJ1-2; D not certain. The CDR3 is 13 amino acids. Germline CDR1 is SQVTM and CDR2 is ANQGSEA. The ends were cut back, 2 bases at V and 4 bases at J, with 11 bases in the middle. The entire variable domain, with the rest obtained from reference TRBV29-1 and TRBJ1-2, is as follows: SAVISQKPSRDICQRGTSLTIQCQVDSQVTMMFWYRQQPGQSLTLIATANQGSEATYESGFVIDKFPISRPNLTFSTLTVSNMSPEDSSIYLCSVENRVSYGYTFGSGTRLTVV.

CDR3: CASSSRWRNTEAFF. CDR3 sequence (DNA): TGTGCCAGCTCGTCGAGATGGAGAAACACTGAAGCTTTCTTT. The chain has TRBV18 and TRBJ1-1, with D uncertain. The CDR3 runs to 14 residues. CDR1 KGHSH and CDR2 LQKENI come from the germline V gene. Trimming removed 6 bases at V and 2 bases at J, with 13 bases between.

This clonotype was seen repeatedly, ten times or more. This rearrangement joins TRBV11-2 to TRBJ2-7; 7 bases map to TRBD2. Losses at the gene ends were 2 bases for V and 4 bases for J; bases not matched to a gene: 8. Per the germline V gene, CDR1 is SGHAT and CDR2 is FQNNGV. This CDR3 has 15 residues. CDR3 sequence (DNA): TGTGCCAGCAGCTTACCAGGCGGGGGAGGGTACGAGCAGTACTTC. Translation gives CASSLPGGGGYEQYF.

This clonotype was observed a handful of times. The chain couples TRBV30 to TRBJ1-5, with D possibly being TRBD1 (5 bases). The V end lost 3 bases, the J end lost 4 bases, and 13 bases lay between the germline ends. The CDR3 has 14 residues. The germline V gene has CDR1 GTSNPN and CDR2 SVGIG (reference sequence). The CDR3 protein is CAWSWRGANQPQHF. The CDR3, as DNA: TGTGCCTGGAGCTGGAGGGGCGCAAATCAGCCCCAGCATTTT. Full variable domain (remainder filled in from reference TRBV30 and TRBJ1-5): SQTIHQWPATLVQPVGSPLSLECTVEGTSNPNLYWYRQAAGRGLQLLFYSVGIGQISSEVPQNLSASRPQDRQFILSSKKLLLSDSGFYLCAWSWRGANQPQHFGDGTRLSIL.

This clonotype appeared many times. The CDR3 here is CASSEASGRGQPQHF. CDR3 DNA: TGTGCCAGCAGTGAAGCGAGTGGTCGGGGACAGCCCCAGCATTTT. The rearrangement joins TRBV6-1 to TRBJ1-5; D is uncertain. The CDR3 runs to 15 residues. Germline V lookup: CDR1 MNHNS, CDR2 SASEGT. The germline V and J ends were trimmed by 0 bases and 7 bases, with 13 bases remaining between them.

The CDR3 reads CASSLKSRVLSYGYTF. CDR3 DNA: TGTGCCAGCAGCTTGAAAAGCAGGGTTCTTAGTTATGGCTACACCTTC. This rearrangement joins TRBV5-6 to TRBJ1-2; D is perhaps TRBD1 (5 bases). Per the germline V gene, CDR1 is SGHDT and CDR2 is YYEEEE. The ends were cut back, 1 base at V and 5 bases at J, with 18 bases in the middle. The CDR3 runs 16 residues.